This TCR beta chain was sequenced during a study of T cell responses to AZD1222 COVID-19 vaccine. Germline assignment: CDR1 MNHEY and CDR2 SVGAGI. The V end was cut by 5 bases, the J end by 7 bases, with 8 bases between. The length of the CDR3 is 12 residues. Findings of the study overall: The CD4 TCRs associated with vaccination extended across spike and predominated at 160-218 and 743-854. Nearly half of spike-specific TCRs reportedly go after variant regions that carry no mutations. A mostly white British donor set with more females was recruited, and clonal diversity was possibly underestimated.

The method was immunoSEQ multiplex PCR; TCRdb's version includes in-frame clones alone and lacks a portion of them. This sample has under 200,000 clones, with approximately 90% found just once. With regard to this clone: Its matching antigen is unknown.

The sequence came from an adult who received the MenACWY meningococcal vaccine as a control. The chain is built from TRBV6-5 and TRBJ2-2; D perhaps matches TRBD2 (6 bases). Source: peripheral blood, taken 28 days after the second dose of the MenACWY control vaccine. CDR3 bases: TGTGCCAGCAGTCGACTAGACGGGGAGCTGTTTTTT. It specifies CASSRLDGELFF.